This entry lists 32 T cell receptor beta chains sequenced from one sample in a study of blood T cell repertoires in COVID-19. Profiled with immunoSEQ multiplex PCR; TCRdb holds only in-frame clones, not every one. The repertoire consists of under 250,000 clones, with 88% occurring once and the leading ten covering over 1.1%. The source material was peripheral blood. The receptors derive from an elderly man with acute or convalescent COVID-19.

The rearrangement joins TRBV19 to TRBJ1-5; D is possibly TRBD1 (6 bases). Trimming stripped 7 bases from V and 2 bases from J, with 18 bases between. Germline-derived CDR1 and CDR2 are LNHDA and SQIVND (reference sequence). The CDR3 is 16 residues long. CDR3 sequence reads: CASITRGGVGNQPQHF. CDR3 DNA sequence: TGTGCCAGTATCACGCGAGGGGGGGTTGGCAATCAGCCCCAGCATTTT.

V and J are TRBV9 and TRBJ2-7; TRBD1 aligns across 12 bases. Germline trimming cut 4 bases from V and 2 bases from J; bases unmatched to any gene: 7. The germline gives CDR1 SGDLS, CDR2 YYNGEE. The CDR3 covers 16 residues. Here the CDR3 DNA reads TGTGCCAGCAGCCCCTGGGACAGGGGGCGACCCTACGAGCAGTACTTC. This translates into CASSPWDRGRPYEQYF.

The rearrangement joins TRBV7-9 to TRBJ2-3; TRBD2 aligns across 11 bases. J gave up 5 bases and V 3 bases, and 4 bases lay outside the gene matches. The CDR3 covers 15 residues. Germline-derived CDR1 and CDR2 are SEHNR and FQNEAQ (reference sequence). CDR3 sequence: CASSFGTSGKDTQYF. For the CDR3, the DNA is TGTGCCAGCAGCTTCGGGACTAGCGGCAAAGATACGCAGTATTTT.

This chain joins TRBV7-9 and TRBJ1-2, with TRBD1 identical over 7 bases. The CDR3 extends over 14 amino acids. V shed 4 bases, J shed 9 bases, and the junction held 11 bases outside the gene matches. Germline V gene data show CDR1 as SEHNR and CDR2 as FQNEAQ (reference sequence). Here the CDR3 reads CASSSAGGRSRYTF. DNA of the CDR3: TGTGCCAGCAGCTCCGCAGGGGGGCGCAGTCGCTACACCTTC.

The chain links TRBV9 to TRBJ2-2; no reliable D call. Trimming cost V 1 base and J 4 bases, with 14 bases left between them. This CDR3 comprises 16 residues. Germline loops: CDR1 SGDLS, CDR2 YYNGEE. The CDR3 loop is CASSVIGDIRTGELFF. Here the CDR3 DNA reads TGTGCCAGCAGCGTAATAGGCGACATCCGCACCGGGGAGCTGTTTTTT.

V gene TRBV5-4 combines with J gene TRBJ2-1; the D gene is possibly TRBD1 (6 bases). Germline lookup yields CDR1 SGHNT and CDR2 YYREEE (reference sequence). This CDR3 region has 17 residues. With 4 bases removed from V and 0 bases from J, the gap between germline ends came to 17 bases. CDR3 sequence reads: CASSPPRGGSSYNEQFF. In DNA form, the CDR3 reads TGTGCCAGCAGCCCCCCCAGAGGGGGAAGCTCCTACAATGAGCAGTTCTTC.

V is TRBV7-8 and J is TRBJ2-5, with TRBD2 matching 8 bases. The ends lost 7 bases at V and 5 bases at J; junction bases unmatched: 9. This CDR3 comprises 14 residues. Per germline, CDR1 SGHVS and CDR2 FQNEAQ. This CDR3 reads CASTQLGLVETQYF. The CDR3 nucleotides are TGTGCCAGCACCCAGTTGGGACTAGTTGAGACCCAGTACTTC.

This chain joins TRBV29-1 and TRBJ2-3; 7 bases are a match to TRBD2. V trimming: 3 bases; J trimming: 0 bases; junction bases outside the gene matches: 6. Per germline, CDR1 SQVTM and CDR2 ANQGSEA. The length of the CDR3 is 15 residues. The CDR3 nucleotides are TGCAGCGTTGAGCCCAGGGAGGGTAGCACAGATACGCAGTATTTT. It translates to CSVEPREGSTDTQYF.

This clone was seen more than once but under ten times. The rearrangement links TRBV7-9 to TRBJ1-2; D perhaps matches TRBD1 (6 bases). Germline lookup yields CDR1 SEHNR and CDR2 FQNEAQ (reference sequence). This CDR3 region has 16 residues. V was pared by 5 bases and J by 0 bases, with 16 bases between. The CDR3 DNA reads TGTGCCAGCAGCGCTGGTGGGACACAGGCTAACTATGGCTACACCTTC. Translation: CASSAGGTQANYGYTF.

The chain recombines TRBV13 with TRBJ2-3, with 9 bases that match TRBD1. The CDR3 is 14 amino acids. CDR1 is PRHDT and CDR2 is FYEKMQ in the germline V gene (reference sequence). The J segment lost 3 bases and the V segment lost 5 bases, leaving 3 bases of the junction unmatched. The CDR3 reads CASSPGTGTDTQYF. The CDR3, as DNA: TGTGCCAGCAGCCCTGGGACAGGGACAGATACGCAGTATTTT.

The chain uses TRBV11-2 and TRBJ2-5; D gene unclear. CDR1 SGHAT and CDR2 FQNNGV come from the germline V gene. V gave up 5 bases and J gave up 4 bases, with 8 bases separating them. The CDR3 contains 12 residues. The CDR3 DNA reads TGTGCCAGCAGCCTAAACCGAGAGACCCAGTACTTC. This sequence encodes CASSLNRETQYF.

The chain has TRBV6-2 or TRBV6-3 and TRBJ1-2; no clear D gene. This CDR3 has 13 residues. The V and J ends lost 0 bases and 4 bases respectively, with 6 bases between them. Germline assignment: CDR1 MNHEY and CDR2 SVGEGT. This CDR3 reads CASSYSGSYGYTF. The CDR3 nucleotides are TGTGCCAGCAGTTACTCTGGCAGCTATGGCTACACCTTC.

This rearrangement joins TRBV19 to TRBJ1-1; D is perhaps TRBD1 (6 bases). The germline V and J ends were trimmed by 2 bases and 1 base, with 14 bases remaining between them. The CDR3 loop spans 16 amino acids. From germline, CDR1 is LNHDA and CDR2 SQIVND (reference sequence). The CDR3 region is CASSIPRQAENTEAFF. The CDR3, as DNA: TGTGCCAGTAGTATACCCCGACAGGCGGAGAACACTGAAGCTTTCTTT. Using reference TRBV19 and TRBJ1-1 for the parts outside the CDR3, the full variable domain is DGGITQSPKYLFRKEGQNVTLSCEQNLNHDAMYWYRQDPGQGLRLIYYSQIVNDFQKGDIAEGYSVSREKKESFPLTVTSAQKNPTAFYLCASSIPRQAENTEAFFGQGTRLTVV.

CDR3 nucleotides: TGTGCCAGCAGTTTGGAGGGTTACAATCAGCCCCAGCATTTT. Protein sequence: CASSLEGYNQPQHF. V and J are TRBV6-5 and TRBJ1-5; D remains unclear. V was pared by 4 bases and J by 3 bases, with 10 bases between. The CDR3 spans 14 residues. CDR1 MNHEY and CDR2 SVGAGI come from the germline V gene.

This chain connects TRBV14 to TRBJ2-1; TRBD1 is a possible D gene (5 bases). Trimming shortened V by 2 bases and J by 9 bases, and 11 bases separated the two germline ends. This CDR3 region has 13 residues. The germline V gene encodes CDR1 SGHDN and CDR2 FVKESK. As DNA, the CDR3 is TGTGCCAGCAGCCAATACCCCAGGGTTGAGCAGTTCTTC. Encoded protein: CASSQYPRVEQFF.

CDR3 amino acids: CASSLDPTNEQYF. For the CDR3, the DNA is TGTGCCAGCAGTTTAGACCCGACAAACGAGCAGTACTTC. V is TRBV28 and J is TRBJ2-7, with D unresolved. The CDR3 loop spans 13 amino acids. V was shortened by 2 bases and J by 5 bases, with 10 bases between the two germline ends. Germline V gene data show CDR1 as MDHEN and CDR2 as SYDVKM.

The chain carries TRBV2 and TRBJ1-4; D not certain. Trimming removed 7 bases from V and 1 base from J, with 10 bases in between. The CDR3 has 14 residues. Germline V gene sequence: CDR1 SNHLY, CDR2 FYNNEI. This CDR3 is CASKVQRTNEKLFF. The CDR3 region has the DNA TGTGCCAGCAAGGTACAGAGAACTAATGAAAAACTGTTTTTT. The full variable domain, with the rest looked up from reference TRBV2 and TRBJ1-4, is EPEVTQTPSHQVTQMGQEVILRCVPISNHLYFYWYRQILGQKVEFLVSFYNNEISEKSEIFDDQFSVERPDGSNFTLKIRSTKLEDSAMYFCASKVQRTNEKLFFGSGTQLSVL.

The V call is TRBV23-1, the J call TRBJ2-1, with 8 bases that match TRBD2. TRBV23-1 is classed as an ORF, of uncertain function. This CDR3 has 16 amino acids. Germline trimming cut 0 bases from V and 7 bases from J; bases unmatched to any gene: 8. Here the CDR3 reads CASSQSGAGGNNEQFF. The CDR3 DNA sequence: TGCGCCAGCAGTCAATCGGGGGCGGGAGGAAATAATGAGCAGTTCTTC.

The genes are TRBV7-6 and TRBJ2-5, with TRBD1 identical over 7 bases. Germline trimming cut 1 base from V and 1 base from J; bases unmatched to any gene: 3. Germline V lookup: CDR1 SGHVS, CDR2 FNYEAQ. This CDR3 is 15 amino acids long. CDR3 nucleotide sequence: TGTGCCAGCAGCTTAGGGGCAGGGGGCCAAGAGACCCAGTACTTC. Encoded protein: CASSLGAGGQETQYF.

The rearrangement links TRBV12-3 or TRBV12-4 to TRBJ1-2; D may be TRBD1 (5 bases). Deletions cut 6 bases from V and 8 bases from J, with 16 bases between. The CDR3 length is 13 residues. The DNA of the CDR3 is TGTGCCAGCAGCCTGGGGCTCCAGTTAGGCTACACCTTC. Translation gives CASSLGLQLGYTF.

This clone was seen once. The rearrangement joins TRBV10-1 to TRBJ2-2; the match to TRBD1 covers 9 bases. CDR3 length equals 14 residues. The V gene end was trimmed by 7 bases and the J gene end by 6 bases; junction bases not matched to a gene: 6. Germline-derived CDR1 and CDR2 are WNHNN and SYGVQD (reference sequence). This chain's CDR3 is CASTPRQGAGELFF. In DNA form, the CDR3 reads TGCGCCAGCACCCCACGACAGGGGGCCGGGGAGCTGTTTTTT.

The chain joins TRBV6-2 or TRBV6-3 to TRBJ2-5, with D unresolved. Per the germline V gene, CDR1 is MNHEY and CDR2 is SVGEGT. V dropped 0 bases and J dropped 4 bases, with 9 bases sitting between them. The CDR3 extends over 14 amino acids. The CDR3 sequence is CASSYSGNRETQYF. DNA of the CDR3: TGTGCCAGCAGTTACTCGGGCAATCGAGAGACCCAGTACTTC.

CDR3 protein: CASSQVRQGGEKLFF. The CDR3 DNA reads TGTGCCAGCAGCCAAGTGAGGCAGGGAGGGGAAAAACTGTTTTTT. V usage is TRBV4-2 and J usage is TRBJ1-4, with a possible D match to TRBD1 (5 bases). Trimming took 1 base from V and 8 from J, leaving 14 bases between them. The CDR3 is made up of 15 amino acids. Germline values: CDR1 LGHNA, CDR2 YNFKEQ.

This sequence joins TRBV4-1 and TRBJ1-6, with a possible D match to TRBD1 (6 bases). The ends were cut back, 1 base at V and 9 bases at J, with 13 bases in the middle. The CDR3 has 15 residues. Germline-derived CDR1 and CDR2 are MGHRA and YSYEKL. The CDR3 sequence: CASSQATSRGSPLHF. Here the CDR3 DNA reads TGCGCCAGCAGCCAAGCGACCTCCAGGGGTTCACCCCTCCACTTT.

V gene TRBV11-3 combines with J gene TRBJ1-1, with no clear D. CDR3 length equals 14 residues. Trimming removed 2 bases at V and 2 bases at J, with 9 bases between. Germline loops: CDR1 SGHNT, CDR2 YENEEA. The CDR3 here is CASSLSGLNTEAFF. Written as DNA, the CDR3 is TGTGCCAGCAGCTTATCTGGGCTAAACACTGAAGCTTTCTTT.

The chain joins TRBV18 to TRBJ2-1; D might be TRBD2 (6 bases). The germline gives CDR1 KGHSH, CDR2 LQKENI. The V gene lost 2 bases and the J gene lost 2 bases, with 16 bases spanning the gap. The CDR3 extends over 17 amino acids. The CDR3 nucleotides are TGTGCCAGCTCACCAAAGCCTAGCGTGAGTCCCTACAATGAGCAGTTCTTC. This encodes CASSPKPSVSPYNEQFF.

This sequence joins TRBV28 and TRBJ2-2; 10 bases are a match to TRBD1. The V segment lost 7 bases and the J segment 5 bases; nucleotides outside the gene matches: 4. The CDR3 extends over 14 amino acids. Germline V gene data show CDR1 as MDHEN and CDR2 as SYDVKM. The CDR3 region is CASKTGGWTGELFF. The CDR3 nucleotides are TGTGCCAGCAAGACAGGGGGCTGGACCGGGGAGCTGTTTTTT.

The chain carries TRBV4-3 and TRBJ1-5; D is undetermined. From germline, CDR1 is LGHNA and CDR2 YSLEER. This CDR3 has 13 amino acids. V lost 4 bases and J lost 0, with 4 bases in between. CDR3 residues: CASSLGSNQPQHF. The CDR3 bases are TGCGCCAGCAGCCTCGGTAGCAATCAGCCCCAGCATTTT.

The chain is built from TRBV28 and TRBJ1-5; a weak D match, TRBD1 (5 bases). The CDR3 loop spans 12 amino acids. CDR1 is MDHEN, CDR2 SYDVKM, per germline. Trimming pared 7 bases from V and 1 base from J, leaving 5 bases between. Here the CDR3 DNA reads TGTGCCAGCAACAGGAGCAATCAGCCCCAGCATTTT. Translating it yields CASNRSNQPQHF.

The chain combines TRBV15 with TRBJ2-1, with 10 bases identical to TRBD2. Per the germline V gene, CDR1 is LNHNV and CDR2 is YYDKDF (reference sequence). V dropped 1 base and J dropped 9; count of bases not matched to a gene: 6. The CDR3 has 15 residues. CDR3 nucleotides: TGTGCCACCAGCAGAGCGGCTAGCGGGAGAGGTGAGCAGTTCTTC. It specifies CATSRAASGRGEQFF.

The chain couples TRBV12-3 or TRBV12-4 to TRBJ1-5; TRBD1 agrees at 7 bases. The CDR3 runs 13 residues. The J segment lost 6 bases and the V segment lost 6 bases, leaving 5 bases of the junction unmatched. The CDR3, as DNA: TGTGCCAGCAGGACAGGGCATGGTCAGCCCCAGCATTTT. It specifies CASRTGHGQPQHF.

The J gene is TRBJ2-5, the V gene TRBV7-3, with TRBD2 matching over 11 bases. Germline trimming cut 4 bases from V and 4 bases from J; bases unmatched to any gene: 5. Germline CDR1 is SGHTA and CDR2 is FQGTGA. CDR3 size: 15 residues. The CDR3 nucleotides read TGTGCCAGCAGCTCCATAGCGGGAGGGCCAGAGACCCAGTACTTC. Its translation: CASSSIAGGPETQYF. The complete variable domain, with remaining parts taken from reference TRBV7-3 and TRBJ2-5, reads GAGVSQTPSNKVTEKGKYVELRCDPISGHTALYWYRQSLGQGPEFLIYFQGTGAADDSGLPNDRFFAVRPEGSVSTLKIQRTERGDSAVYLCASSSIAGGPETQYFGPGTRLLVL.